The rows below give T cell receptor beta chains drawn from one sample of a study of spatial heterogeneity in lung cancer. Each CDR3 protein gets one entry after TCRdb re-called the 5' RACE reads with MiXCR. The table shows roughly 6,000 distinct CDR3 sequences, with around 18% occurring only once. The starting material was normal lung tissue next to the tumor, obtained at surgery. The source is a male donor with early-stage non-small cell lung cancer. Both conserved end residues are part of each CDR3. Fields, in order: V gene, J gene, clone size, D gene, CDR3 protein, CDR3 DNA. The D gene is left open where the match is weak. Where a row states a size, it is once, few, many or the class of an expanded clone; other rows omit it.

TRBV10-3	TRBJ2-1	few	NA	CAIASGTAPEQFF	TGTGCCATCGCCTCCGGGACGGCTCCTGAGCAGTTCTTC
TRBV21-1	TRBJ2-3	medium-sized	NA	CASRQTVGREGTDTQYF	TGTGCCAGCAGGCAAACGGTGGGGCGGGAGGGCACAGATACGCAGTATTTT
TRBV7-2	TRBJ1-1	NA	TRBD1	CASSPDRANTEAFF	TGTGCCAGCAGCCCAGACAGGGCCAACACTGAAGCTTTCTTT
TRBV6-2/TRBV6-3	TRBJ2-3	NA	NA	CASSQGDTQYF	TGTGCCAGCAGTCAAGGAGATACGCAGTATTTT
TRBV24-1	TRBJ2-5	NA	NA	CATSDPGVETQYF	TGTGCCACCAGTGACCCTGGAGTGGAGACCCAGTACTTC
TRBV7-2	TRBJ2-2	NA	NA	CASRRARGNTGELFF	TGTGCCAGCAGAAGGGCCAGGGGTAACACCGGGGAGCTGTTTTTT
TRBV28	TRBJ1-5	NA	NA	CASSWAGNGQPQHF	TGTGCCAGCAGTTGGGCGGGAAACGGTCAGCCCCAGCATTTT
TRBV5-1	TRBJ2-7	NA	NA	CASSPGPAGYEQYF	TGCGCCAGCAGCCCGGGCCCGGCAGGCTACGAGCAGTACTTC
TRBV29-1	TRBJ1-1	NA	NA	CSVDWGDGDTEAFF	TGCAGCGTTGATTGGGGAGACGGGGACACTGAAGCTTTCTTT
TRBV27	TRBJ2-7	few	TRBD2	CASSLSHGGYEQYF	TGTGCCAGCAGTTTATCCCACGGGGGGTACGAGCAGTACTTC
TRBV2	TRBJ2-5	few	TRBD1	CASTGQGANGETQYF	TGTGCCAGCACCGGACAGGGGGCGAACGGAGAGACCCAGTACTTC